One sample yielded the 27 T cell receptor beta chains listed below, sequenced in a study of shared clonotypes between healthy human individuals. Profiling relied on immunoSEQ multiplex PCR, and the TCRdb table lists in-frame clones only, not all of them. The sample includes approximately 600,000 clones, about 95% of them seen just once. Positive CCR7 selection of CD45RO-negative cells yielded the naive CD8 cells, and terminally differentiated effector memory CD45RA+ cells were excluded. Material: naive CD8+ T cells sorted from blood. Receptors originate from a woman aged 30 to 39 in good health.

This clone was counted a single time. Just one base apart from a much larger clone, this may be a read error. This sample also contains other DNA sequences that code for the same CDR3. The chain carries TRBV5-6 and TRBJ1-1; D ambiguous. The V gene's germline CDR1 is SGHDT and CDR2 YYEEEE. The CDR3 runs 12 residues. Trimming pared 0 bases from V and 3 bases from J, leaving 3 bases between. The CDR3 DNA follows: TGTGCCAGCAGCTTGGGTGACACTGAAGCTTTCTTT. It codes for CASSLGDTEAFF.

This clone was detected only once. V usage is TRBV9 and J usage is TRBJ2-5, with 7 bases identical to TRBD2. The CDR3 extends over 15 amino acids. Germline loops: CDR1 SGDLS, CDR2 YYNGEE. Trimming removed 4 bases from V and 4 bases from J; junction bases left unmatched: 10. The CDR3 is CASSPFGLGSETQYF. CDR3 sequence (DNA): TGTGCCAGCAGCCCTTTCGGACTAGGCTCAGAGACCCAGTACTTC.

CDR3 protein: CASSLISGQETQYF. The CDR3 nucleotides are TGTGCCAGCAGTTTAATTAGCGGTCAAGAGACCCAGTACTTC. J is TRBJ2-5 and V is TRBV27; D is perhaps TRBD2 (6 bases). The V end was cut by 2 bases, the J end by 2 bases, with 9 bases between. Germline V gives CDR1 MNHEY, CDR2 SMNVEV (reference sequence). The CDR3 spans 14 residues.

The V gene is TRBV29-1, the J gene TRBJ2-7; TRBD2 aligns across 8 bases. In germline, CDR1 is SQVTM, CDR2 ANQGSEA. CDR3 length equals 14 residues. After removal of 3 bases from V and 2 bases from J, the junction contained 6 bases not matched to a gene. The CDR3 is CSVEGPGGTYEQYF. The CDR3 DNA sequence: TGCAGCGTTGAGGGGCCGGGAGGGACCTACGAGCAGTACTTC.

Here the CDR3 reads CASLPGPSYNEQFF. The CDR3 DNA follows: TGTGCCAGCCTTCCAGGTCCGTCCTACAATGAGCAGTTCTTC. The chain links TRBV28 to TRBJ2-1; the D is unclear. V shed 8 bases and J shed 1 base, with 12 bases lying between them. This CDR3 spans 14 amino acids. The germline CDR1 and CDR2 sequences are MDHEN and SYDVKM.

The CDR3 sequence is CANRQGYEQYF. In nucleotides, the CDR3 is TGTGCCAACCGACAGGGGTACGAGCAGTACTTC. The chain combines TRBV2 with TRBJ2-7, with 8 bases that match TRBD1. This CDR3 has 11 amino acids. Trimming took 10 bases from V and 4 from J; bases not matched to a gene: 3. Germline V gene data show CDR1 as SNHLY and CDR2 as FYNNEI.

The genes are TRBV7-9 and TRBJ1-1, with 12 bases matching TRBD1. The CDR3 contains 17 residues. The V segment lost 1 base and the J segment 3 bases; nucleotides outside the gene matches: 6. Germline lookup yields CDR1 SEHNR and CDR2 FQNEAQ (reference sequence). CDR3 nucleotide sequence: TGTGCCAGCAGCTTAGTCGGGACAGGGGGCCGGTACACTGAAGCTTTCTTT. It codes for CASSLVGTGGRYTEAFF. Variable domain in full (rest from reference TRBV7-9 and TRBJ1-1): DTGVSQNPRHKITKRGQNVTFRCDPISEHNRLYWYRQTLGQGPEFLTYFQNEAQLEKSRLLSDRFSAERPKGSFSTLEIQRTEQGDSAMYLCASSLVGTGGRYTEAFFGQGTRLTVV.

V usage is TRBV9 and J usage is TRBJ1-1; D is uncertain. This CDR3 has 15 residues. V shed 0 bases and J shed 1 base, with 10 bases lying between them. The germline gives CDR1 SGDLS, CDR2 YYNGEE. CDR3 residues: CASSVVGPGNTEAFF. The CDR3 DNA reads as TGTGCCAGCAGCGTAGTAGGACCAGGGAACACTGAAGCTTTCTTT. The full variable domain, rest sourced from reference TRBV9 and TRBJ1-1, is DSGVTQTPKHLITATGQRVTLRCSPRSGDLSVYWYQQSLDQGLQFLIQYYNGEERAKGNILERFSAQQFPDLHSELNLSSLELGDSALYFCASSVVGPGNTEAFFGQGTRLTVV.

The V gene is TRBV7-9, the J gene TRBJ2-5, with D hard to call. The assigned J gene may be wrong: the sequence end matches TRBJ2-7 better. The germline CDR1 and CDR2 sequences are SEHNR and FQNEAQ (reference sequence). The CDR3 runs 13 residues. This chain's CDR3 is CASSPGDTYEQYF. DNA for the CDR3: TGTGCCAGCTCGCCGGGCGATACGTACGAGCAGTACTTC.

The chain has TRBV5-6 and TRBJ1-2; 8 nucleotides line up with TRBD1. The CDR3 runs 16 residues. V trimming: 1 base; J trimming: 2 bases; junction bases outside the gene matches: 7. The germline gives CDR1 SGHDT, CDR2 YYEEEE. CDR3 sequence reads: CASSLFGQGANYGYTF. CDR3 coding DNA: TGTGCCAGCAGCTTGTTCGGACAGGGCGCAAACTATGGCTACACCTTC.

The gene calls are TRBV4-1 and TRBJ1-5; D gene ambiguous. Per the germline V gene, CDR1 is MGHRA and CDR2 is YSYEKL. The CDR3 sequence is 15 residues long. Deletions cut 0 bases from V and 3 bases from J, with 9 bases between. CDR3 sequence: CASSQDNRANQPQHF. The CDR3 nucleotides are TGCGCCAGCAGCCAAGACAACCGGGCCAATCAGCCCCAGCATTTT.

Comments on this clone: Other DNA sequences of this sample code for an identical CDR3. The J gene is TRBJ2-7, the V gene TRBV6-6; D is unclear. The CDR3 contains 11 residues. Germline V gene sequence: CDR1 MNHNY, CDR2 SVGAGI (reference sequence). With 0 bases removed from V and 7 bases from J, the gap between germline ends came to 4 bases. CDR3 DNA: TGTGCCAGCAGTTACTCGGGGGAGCAGTACTTC. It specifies CASSYSGEQYF.

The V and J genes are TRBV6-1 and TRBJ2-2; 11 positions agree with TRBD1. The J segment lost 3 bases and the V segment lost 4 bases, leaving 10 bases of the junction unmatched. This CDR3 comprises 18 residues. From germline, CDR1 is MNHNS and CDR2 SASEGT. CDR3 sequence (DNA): TGTGCCAGCAGTGTTCTTGTTGGGACAGGGGGTTACACCGGGGAGCTGTTTTTT. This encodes CASSVLVGTGGYTGELFF.

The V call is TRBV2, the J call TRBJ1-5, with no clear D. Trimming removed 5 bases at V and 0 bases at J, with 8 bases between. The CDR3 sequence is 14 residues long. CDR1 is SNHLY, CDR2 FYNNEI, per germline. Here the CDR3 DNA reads TGTGCCAGCAGTCAGGACTTTAGCAATCAGCCCCAGCATTTT. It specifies CASSQDFSNQPQHF. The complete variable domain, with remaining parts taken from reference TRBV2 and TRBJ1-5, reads EPEVTQTPSHQVTQMGQEVILRCVPISNHLYFYWYRQILGQKVEFLVSFYNNEISEKSEIFDDQFSVERPDGSNFTLKIRSTKLEDSAMYFCASSQDFSNQPQHFGDGTRLSIL.

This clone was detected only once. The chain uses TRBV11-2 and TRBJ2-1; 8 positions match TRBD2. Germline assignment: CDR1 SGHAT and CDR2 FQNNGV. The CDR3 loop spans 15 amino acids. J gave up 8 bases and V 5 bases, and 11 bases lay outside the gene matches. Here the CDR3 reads CASSPRLASNDEQFF. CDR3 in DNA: TGTGCCAGCAGCCCAAGACTAGCGTCCAACGATGAGCAGTTCTTC. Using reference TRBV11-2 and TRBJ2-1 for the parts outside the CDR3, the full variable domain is EAGVAQSPRYKIIEKRQSVAFWCNPISGHATLYWYQQILGQGPKLLIQFQNNGVVDDSQLPKDRFSAERLKGVDSTLKIQPAKLEDSAVYLCASSPRLASNDEQFFGPGTRLTVL.

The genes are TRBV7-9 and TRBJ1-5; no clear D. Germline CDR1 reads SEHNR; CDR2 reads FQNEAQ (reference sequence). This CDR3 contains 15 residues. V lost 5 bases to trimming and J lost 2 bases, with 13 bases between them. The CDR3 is CASSQGEVGNQPQHF. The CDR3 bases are TGTGCCAGCAGCCAAGGCGAGGTCGGCAATCAGCCCCAGCATTTT.

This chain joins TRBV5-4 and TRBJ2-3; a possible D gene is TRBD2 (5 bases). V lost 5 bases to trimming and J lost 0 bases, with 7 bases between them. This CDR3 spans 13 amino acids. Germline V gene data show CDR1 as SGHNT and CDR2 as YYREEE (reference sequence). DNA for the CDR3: TGTGCCAGCAGAGGCGGGAGCACAGATACGCAGTATTTT. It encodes CASRGGSTDTQYF.

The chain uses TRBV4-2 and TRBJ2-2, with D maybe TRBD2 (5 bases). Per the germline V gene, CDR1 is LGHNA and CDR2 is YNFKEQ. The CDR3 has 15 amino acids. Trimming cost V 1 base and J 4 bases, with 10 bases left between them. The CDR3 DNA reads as TGTGCCAGCAGCCAAGTTCACCGGGGCACCGGGGAGCTGTTTTTT. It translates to CASSQVHRGTGELFF.

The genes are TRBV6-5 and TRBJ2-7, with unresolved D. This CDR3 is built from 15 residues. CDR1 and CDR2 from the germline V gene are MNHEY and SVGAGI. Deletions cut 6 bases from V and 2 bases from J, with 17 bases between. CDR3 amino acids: CASRLSVGYAYEQYF. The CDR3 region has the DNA TGTGCCAGCAGGCTAAGTGTCGGGTACGCCTACGAGCAGTACTTC.

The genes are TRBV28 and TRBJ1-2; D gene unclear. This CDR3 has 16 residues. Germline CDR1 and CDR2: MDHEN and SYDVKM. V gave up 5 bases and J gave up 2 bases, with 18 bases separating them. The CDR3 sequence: CASSPATLIPNYGYTF. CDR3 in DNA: TGTGCCAGCAGTCCGGCCACGTTGATCCCCAACTATGGCTACACCTTC.

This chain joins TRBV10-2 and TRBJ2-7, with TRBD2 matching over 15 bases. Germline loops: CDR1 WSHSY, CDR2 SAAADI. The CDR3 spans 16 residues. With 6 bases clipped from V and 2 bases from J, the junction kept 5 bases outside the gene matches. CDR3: CASSRGLAGGTYEQYF. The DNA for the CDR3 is TGCGCCAGCAGCCGCGGACTAGCGGGAGGGACCTACGAGCAGTACTTC.

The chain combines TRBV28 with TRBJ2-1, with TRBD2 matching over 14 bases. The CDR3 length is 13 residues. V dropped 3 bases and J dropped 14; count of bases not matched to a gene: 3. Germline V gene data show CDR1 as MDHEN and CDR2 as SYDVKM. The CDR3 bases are TGTGCCAGCAGTTTCGGGACTAGCGGGAGAGAGTTCTTC. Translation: CASSFGTSGREFF.

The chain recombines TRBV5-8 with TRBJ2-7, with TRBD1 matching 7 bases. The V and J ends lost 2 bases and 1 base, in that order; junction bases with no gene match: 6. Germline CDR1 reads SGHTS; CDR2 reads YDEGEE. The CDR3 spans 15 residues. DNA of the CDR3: TGTGCCAGCAGCTTTAGACAGGGACGATCCTACGAGCAGTACTTC. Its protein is CASSFRQGRSYEQYF.

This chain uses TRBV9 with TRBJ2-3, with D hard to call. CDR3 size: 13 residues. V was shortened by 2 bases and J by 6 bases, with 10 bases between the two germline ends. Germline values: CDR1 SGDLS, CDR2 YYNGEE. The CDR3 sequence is CASSVKGADTQYF. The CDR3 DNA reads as TGTGCCAGCAGCGTCAAAGGAGCCGATACGCAGTATTTT.

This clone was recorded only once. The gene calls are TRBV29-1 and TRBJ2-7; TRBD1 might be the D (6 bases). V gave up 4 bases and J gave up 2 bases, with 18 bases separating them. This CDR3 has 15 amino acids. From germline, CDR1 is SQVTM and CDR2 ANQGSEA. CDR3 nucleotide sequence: TGCAGCGTTGTGGGGGCGGACGGAAGAACCTACGAGCAGTACTTC. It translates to CSVVGADGRTYEQYF.

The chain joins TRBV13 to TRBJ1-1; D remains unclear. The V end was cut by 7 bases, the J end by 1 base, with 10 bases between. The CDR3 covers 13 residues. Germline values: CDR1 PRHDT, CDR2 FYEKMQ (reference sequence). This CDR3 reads CASIEGPNTEAFF. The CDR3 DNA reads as TGTGCCAGCATTGAGGGTCCGAACACTGAAGCTTTCTTT.

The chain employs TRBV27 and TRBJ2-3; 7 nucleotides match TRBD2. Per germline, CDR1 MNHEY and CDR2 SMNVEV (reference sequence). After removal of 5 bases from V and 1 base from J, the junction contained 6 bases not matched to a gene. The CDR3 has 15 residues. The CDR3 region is CASSPPAGGTDTQYF. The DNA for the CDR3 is TGTGCCAGCAGTCCCCCTGCGGGAGGCACAGATACGCAGTATTTT.